A selection of T cell receptor beta chains follows, all from one sample in a study of neoadjuvant nivolumab and ipilimumab in lung cancer. Clones were sequenced by immunoSEQ multiplex PCR, and TCRdb holds only the in-frame ones, with some missing. The sample lists some 38,000 clones; 85% to 90% were seen once. The source material was peripheral blood, sampled before neoadjuvant nivolumab, alone or with ipilimumab. These receptors were obtained from an adult with non-small cell lung cancer. CDR3s include the opening cysteine and the closing phenylalanine or tryptophan. The order of the fields is V gene, D gene, clone size, J gene, CDR3 DNA, CDR3 protein. The D gene is left open where the match is weak. The size of a clone is reported for some rows only, either as once, few or many, or as a class for expanded clones.

v_gene: TRBV19; d_gene: .; abundance: .; j_gene: TRBJ2-7; CDR3nt: TGTGCCAGTAGTCCGGGACCCACTAACGAGCAGTACTTC; CDR3aa: CASSPGPTNEQYF
v_gene: TRBV5-6; d_gene: .; abundance: .; j_gene: TRBJ2-5; CDR3nt: TGTGCCAGCAGCTTGTTAGGTCCGCAAAGCTCTCCAGAGACCCAGTACTTC; CDR3aa: CASSLLGPQSSPETQYF
v_gene: TRBV7-9; d_gene: .; abundance: .; j_gene: TRBJ2-7; CDR3nt: TGTGCCAGCAGCTTAGCCGGGCCCCAAATCGACGAGCAGTACTTC; CDR3aa: CASSLAGPQIDEQYF
v_gene: TRBV29-1; d_gene: .; abundance: .; j_gene: TRBJ1-1; CDR3nt: TGCAGCACCTCCTGGGCCCTCGACACTGAAGCTTTCTTT; CDR3aa: CSTSWALDTEAFF
v_gene: TRBV7-2; d_gene: TRBD2; abundance: .; j_gene: TRBJ2-6; CDR3nt: TGTGCCAGCAGCTTACTAGCGGGAGGATCTGGGGCCAACGTCCTGACTTTC; CDR3aa: CASSLLAGGSGANVLTF
v_gene: TRBV6-1; d_gene: .; abundance: .; j_gene: TRBJ1-5; CDR3nt: TGTGCCAGCATGGCGGGGGGCCGCAATCAGCCCCAGCATTTT; CDR3aa: CASMAGGRNQPQHF
v_gene: TRBV2; d_gene: TRBD2; abundance: .; j_gene: TRBJ2-7; CDR3nt: TGTGCCAGCAGAGCGAGCGGGAGTATTAACGAGCAGTACTTC; CDR3aa: CASRASGSINEQYF
v_gene: TRBV5-1; d_gene: TRBD2; abundance: once; j_gene: TRBJ2-1; CDR3nt: TGCGCCAGCAGCTTGGTTCTTAGCGGGGGAAGGAATGAGCAGTTCTTC; CDR3aa: CASSLVLSGGRNEQFF
v_gene: TRBV9; d_gene: .; abundance: .; j_gene: TRBJ1-2; CDR3nt: TGTGCCAGCAGCGTAGGCCAGGCGGGACTGGGTGGCTACACCTTC; CDR3aa: CASSVGQAGLGGYTF
v_gene: TRBV5-1; d_gene: .; abundance: .; j_gene: TRBJ2-1; CDR3nt: TGCGCCAGCAGCACCCCCTACAATGAGCAGTTCTTC; CDR3aa: CASSTPYNEQFF
v_gene: TRBV10-2; d_gene: TRBD2; abundance: .; j_gene: TRBJ2-7; CDR3nt: TGCGCCATCGCCAGCGGGAATGGCTCCTACGAGCAGTACTTC; CDR3aa: CAIASGNGSYEQYF
v_gene: TRBV11-2; d_gene: .; abundance: .; j_gene: TRBJ1-1; CDR3nt: TGTGCCAGCAGCTCGATGACACCGAACACTGAAGCTTTCTTT; CDR3aa: CASSSMTPNTEAFF
v_gene: TRBV27; d_gene: TRBD1; abundance: .; j_gene: TRBJ2-7; CDR3nt: TGTGCCAGCAGTCCCCGACAGGGGAGCTACGAGCAGTACTTC; CDR3aa: CASSPRQGSYEQYF
v_gene: TRBV5-5; d_gene: TRBD1; abundance: once; j_gene: TRBJ1-2; CDR3nt: TGTGCCAGCAGCTTGGAGGCAGGGGGCCTGGGCTACACCTTC; CDR3aa: CASSLEAGGLGYTF
v_gene: TRBV6-5; d_gene: .; abundance: .; j_gene: TRBJ1-1; CDR3nt: TGTGCCAGCAGGACGACTGAAGCTTTCTTT; CDR3aa: CASRTTEAFF
v_gene: TRBV5-1; d_gene: .; abundance: .; j_gene: TRBJ2-2; CDR3nt: TGCGCCAGCAGCGACCCCCCGGACTCCCCCCACACCGGGGAGCTGTTTTTT; CDR3aa: CASSDPPDSPHTGELFF
v_gene: TRBV4-2; d_gene: .; abundance: .; j_gene: TRBJ2-1; CDR3nt: TGTGCCAGCAGCCAAGATCAGTTCAATGAGCAGTTCTTC; CDR3aa: CASSQDQFNEQFF
v_gene: TRBV2; d_gene: .; abundance: once; j_gene: TRBJ2-3; CDR3nt: TGTGCCAGCAGGGAGGATGGACCCTCGGATACGCAGTATTTT; CDR3aa: CASREDGPSDTQYF
v_gene: TRBV9; d_gene: .; abundance: .; j_gene: TRBJ2-1; CDR3nt: TGTGCCAGCAGCCCCAGAGCGCAGACGCTTGAGCAGTTCTTC; CDR3aa: CASSPRAQTLEQFF
v_gene: TRBV7-9; d_gene: .; abundance: few; j_gene: TRBJ2-2; CDR3nt: TGTGCCAGCACAGCACGGGGACCGAACACCGGGGAGCTGTTTTTT; CDR3aa: CASTARGPNTGELFF
v_gene: TRBV18; d_gene: .; abundance: .; j_gene: TRBJ1-2; CDR3nt: TGTGCCAGCTCACCAGCGAGGGACAACTACAATGGCTACACCTTC; CDR3aa: CASSPARDNYNGYTF
v_gene: TRBV29-1; d_gene: .; abundance: .; j_gene: TRBJ2-5; CDR3nt: TGCAGCGCTCTAGCAGTCCAAGAGACCCAGTACTTC; CDR3aa: CSALAVQETQYF
v_gene: TRBV30; d_gene: TRBD1; abundance: .; j_gene: TRBJ2-3; CDR3nt: TGTGCCTGGAGAGCCAAATCCGGGACAGGAAACACAGATACGCAGTATTTT; CDR3aa: CAWRAKSGTGNTDTQYF
v_gene: TRBV5-1; d_gene: .; abundance: few; j_gene: TRBJ2-7; CDR3nt: TGCGCCAGCACGGACGGCTCCTACGAGCAGTACTTC; CDR3aa: CASTDGSYEQYF
v_gene: TRBV5-1; d_gene: TRBD2; abundance: .; j_gene: TRBJ2-1; CDR3nt: TGCGCCAGCAGTACTAGCGGTCCCTACAATGAGCAGTTCTTC; CDR3aa: CASSTSGPYNEQFF
v_gene: TRBV27; d_gene: TRBD2; abundance: .; j_gene: TRBJ2-2; CDR3nt: TGTGCCAGCGGCGGGAGGGCTTTCTTCACCGGGGAGCTGTTTTTT; CDR3aa: CASGGRAFFTGELFF
v_gene: TRBV7-8; d_gene: .; abundance: .; j_gene: TRBJ2-5; CDR3nt: TGTGCCAGCAGCTTAGCGGCGGTCCGTATTCAGGAGACCCAGTACTTC; CDR3aa: CASSLAAVRIQETQYF
v_gene: TRBV2; d_gene: .; abundance: .; j_gene: TRBJ2-1; CDR3nt: TGTGCCAGCAGTGGGGAAACCGGGGGCAGTGAGCAGTTCTTC; CDR3aa: CASSGETGGSEQFF
v_gene: TRBV7-3; d_gene: TRBD2; abundance: .; j_gene: TRBJ2-5; CDR3nt: TGTGCCAGCAGCTCTCGACTAGCGCAGATCAAAGAGACTCAGTACTTC; CDR3aa: CASSSRLAQIKETQYF
v_gene: TRBV18; d_gene: TRBD1; abundance: .; j_gene: TRBJ2-5; CDR3nt: TGTGCCAGCTCGCGACAGGGGGCGCACCAAGAGACCCAGTACTTC; CDR3aa: CASSRQGAHQETQYF
v_gene: TRBV27; d_gene: TRBD1; abundance: .; j_gene: TRBJ2-7; CDR3nt: TGTGCCAGCAGTTTACAGGGGGCTTACGAGCAGTACTTC; CDR3aa: CASSLQGAYEQYF
v_gene: TRBV5-4; d_gene: .; abundance: .; j_gene: TRBJ2-7; CDR3nt: TGTGCCAGCAGCTTTAGCGGATCTAGCCACGAGCAGTACTTC; CDR3aa: CASSFSGSSHEQYF
v_gene: TRBV5-1; d_gene: TRBD2; abundance: .; j_gene: TRBJ2-5; CDR3nt: TGCGCCAGCAGCGAGACTAGCGGGACGAAGACCCAGTACTTC; CDR3aa: CASSETSGTKTQYF
v_gene: TRBV5-1; d_gene: TRBD2; abundance: .; j_gene: TRBJ2-5; CDR3nt: TGCGCCAGCAGCTTGGCTAGCGGACAAGAGACCCAGTACTTC; CDR3aa: CASSLASGQETQYF
v_gene: TRBV5-1; d_gene: TRBD1; abundance: .; j_gene: TRBJ1-4; CDR3nt: TGCGCCAGCAGCCCGCAGGGGGCCGTAACTAATGAAAAACTGTTTTTT; CDR3aa: CASSPQGAVTNEKLFF
v_gene: TRBV29-1; d_gene: .; abundance: .; j_gene: TRBJ1-2; CDR3nt: TGCAGCGTTGAAAGGGCAGGGGATGGCTACACCTTC; CDR3aa: CSVERAGDGYTF
v_gene: TRBV5-1; d_gene: .; abundance: .; j_gene: TRBJ2-1; CDR3nt: TGCGCCAGCAGCCCCTCGCCAAGCTCCTACAATGAGCAGTTCTTC; CDR3aa: CASSPSPSSYNEQFF
v_gene: TRBV30; d_gene: TRBD2; abundance: once; j_gene: TRBJ2-3; CDR3nt: TGTGCCTGGAGTCCACTAGCGGGAGCAACAGATACGCAGTATTTT; CDR3aa: CAWSPLAGATDTQYF
v_gene: TRBV6-5; d_gene: .; abundance: few; j_gene: TRBJ2-7; CDR3nt: TGTGCCACCACGGGAGAGGGGGTCTACGAGCAGTACTTC; CDR3aa: CATTGEGVYEQYF
v_gene: TRBV11-2; d_gene: TRBD2; abundance: .; j_gene: TRBJ2-5; CDR3nt: TGTGCCAGCAGGGTTGGGGGAGGGGAAGAGACCCAGTACTTC; CDR3aa: CASRVGGGEETQYF
v_gene: TRBV7-2; d_gene: .; abundance: .; j_gene: TRBJ2-1; CDR3nt: TGTGCCAGCAGCTTAGGGGACGGTACCTACAATGAGCAGTTCTTC; CDR3aa: CASSLGDGTYNEQFF
v_gene: TRBV10-2; d_gene: .; abundance: .; j_gene: TRBJ2-1; CDR3nt: TGCGCCAGCAGTGAGGGAAGGTGGGACGCTGAGCAGTTCTTC; CDR3aa: CASSEGRWDAEQFF
v_gene: TRBV10-3; d_gene: TRBD1; abundance: .; j_gene: TRBJ2-2; CDR3nt: TGTGCCATCAGTGAGAGCTGGACAGGTTCCACCGGGGAGCTGTTTTTT; CDR3aa: CAISESWTGSTGELFF
v_gene: TRBV7-9; d_gene: TRBD1; abundance: .; j_gene: TRBJ1-1; CDR3nt: TGTGCCAGCAGCACAGAAGGGGGCACGGGTTGGGGCACTGAAGCTTTCTTT; CDR3aa: CASSTEGGTGWGTEAFF
v_gene: TRBV2; d_gene: .; abundance: .; j_gene: TRBJ2-5; CDR3nt: TGTGCCAGCAGGAAGGGGGAGACCCAGTACTTC; CDR3aa: CASRKGETQYF
v_gene: TRBV19; d_gene: .; abundance: few; j_gene: TRBJ2-2; CDR3nt: TGTGCCAGTAGTATTGGAGGGGTGGGAACCGGGGAGCTGTTTTTT; CDR3aa: CASSIGGVGTGELFF
v_gene: TRBV6-5; d_gene: TRBD2; abundance: .; j_gene: TRBJ2-1; CDR3nt: TGTGCCAGCAGCTACGGGGTAGCGGGAGGATTGAGTGAGCAGTTCTTC; CDR3aa: CASSYGVAGGLSEQFF
v_gene: TRBV30; d_gene: TRBD1; abundance: .; j_gene: TRBJ1-2; CDR3nt: TGTGCAAGTACCGGGACAGGGCTCTCAAGTGATGGCTACACCTTC; CDR3aa: CASTGTGLSSDGYTF
v_gene: TRBV5-1; d_gene: .; abundance: .; j_gene: TRBJ2-5; CDR3nt: TGCGCCAGCAGCTTGGTCTTATATGAGACCCAGTACTTC; CDR3aa: CASSLVLYETQYF
v_gene: TRBV19; d_gene: TRBD1; abundance: .; j_gene: TRBJ1-1; CDR3nt: TGTGCCAGTAGACCGGGACAGGGGGCCGACACTGAAGCTTTCTTT; CDR3aa: CASRPGQGADTEAFF
v_gene: TRBV14; d_gene: .; abundance: .; j_gene: TRBJ2-7; CDR3nt: TGTGCCAGCAGCCATTCCGCCGCAGGGCGCACCTACGAGCAGTACTTC; CDR3aa: CASSHSAAGRTYEQYF
v_gene: TRBV21-1; d_gene: .; abundance: .; j_gene: TRBJ2-3; CDR3nt: TGTGCCAGCAGCCCCCTCGCCCCGACAGGGTTTCAATATACGCAGTATTTT; CDR3aa: CASSPLAPTGFQYTQYF
v_gene: TRBV7-9; d_gene: .; abundance: .; j_gene: TRBJ2-7; CDR3nt: TGTGCCAGCAGCGGCGGGGGCTCCGAGCAGTACTTC; CDR3aa: CASSGGGSEQYF
v_gene: TRBV5-4; d_gene: .; abundance: .; j_gene: TRBJ2-7; CDR3nt: TGTGCCAGCAGTATTACGTCCAGCGGGCCCTACGAGCAGTACTTC; CDR3aa: CASSITSSGPYEQYF
v_gene: TRBV6-1; d_gene: TRBD2; abundance: .; j_gene: TRBJ2-7; CDR3nt: TGTGCCAGCAGTGAAAAACTAGCGGGTCCCAGCGAGCAGTACTTC; CDR3aa: CASSEKLAGPSEQYF